These T cell receptor beta chains were read from a single sample in a study of blood T cell repertoires in COVID-19. Profiled with immunoSEQ multiplex PCR; TCRdb holds only in-frame clones, not every one. The sample records approximately 60,000 clones, approximately 84% being singletons. Sample: peripheral blood. The receptors come from a man aged 65-85 years with active COVID-19. Both conserved end residues are part of each CDR3. The order of the fields is D gene, V gene, clone size, J gene, CDR3 protein, CDR3 DNA. The D gene is left open where the match is weak. Clone size is not always given. Where it is, it says once, few, many or a class for expanded clones.

TRBD1,TRBV11-2,-,TRBJ2-7,CASSPPGQFYEQYF,TGTGCCAGCAGCCCACCGGGACAGTTCTACGAGCAGTACTTC
-,TRBV12-3/TRBV12-4,medium-sized,TRBJ2-3,CASSFRPDTQYF,TGTGCCAGCAGTTTTCGTCCCGATACGCAGTATTTT
-,TRBV19,-,TRBJ1-5,CASSIARVDNQPQHF,TGTGCCAGTAGTATAGCCAGGGTGGACAATCAGCCCCAGCATTTT
TRBD1,TRBV27,-,TRBJ1-5,CASSLLGQSNQPQHF,TGTGCCAGCAGTTTATTGGGACAGAGCAATCAGCCCCAGCATTTT
TRBD1,TRBV10-1,-,TRBJ1-5,CASSLYRDRGRNQPQHF,TGCGCCAGCAGTCTTTACCGGGACAGGGGGAGAAATCAGCCCCAGCATTTT
TRBD2,TRBV18,-,TRBJ2-2,CASSPETSGSGTGELFF,TGTGCCAGCTCACCAGAAACTAGCGGGAGCGGAACCGGGGAGCTGTTTTTT
-,TRBV27,-,TRBJ2-1,CASNRRGEQFF,TGTGCCAGCAATAGGAGGGGTGAGCAGTTCTTC
TRBD2,TRBV6-5,-,TRBJ2-7,CASSYSQTSASYEQYF,TGTGCCAGCAGTTACTCGCAGACTAGCGCCTCCTACGAGCAGTACTTC
-,TRBV2,-,TRBJ2-2,CASSGKAGSLITPYTGELFF,TGTGCCAGCAGTGGGAAGGCAGGTTCACTTATAACCCCTTACACCGGGGAGCTGTTTTTT
TRBD2,TRBV4-3,-,TRBJ2-2,CASSQDLALAGSTGELFF,TGCGCCAGCAGCCAAGATCTGGCTCTAGCGGGTAGCACCGGGGAGCTGTTTTTT
-,TRBV7-2,-,TRBJ2-7,CASSLWEYEQYF,TGTGCCAGCAGCTTATGGGAGTACGAGCAGTACTTC
-,TRBV5-4,once,TRBJ2-7,CASSLEAGLTQEEQYF,TGTGCCAGCAGCTTGGAAGCAGGATTAACTCAAGAGGAGCAGTACTTC
-,TRBV25-1,-,TRBJ2-5,CASSETQKTQYF,TGTGCCAGCAGTGAAACCCAGAAGACCCAGTACTTC
-,TRBV5-4,few,TRBJ1-2,CASSLDSLYGYTF,TGTGCCAGCAGCTTGGACAGCCTATATGGCTACACCTTC
-,TRBV5-1,once,TRBJ1-4,CASSLEGSRTNEKLFF,TGCGCCAGCAGCTTGGAGGGGTCTCGGACTAATGAAAAACTGTTTTTT
TRBD1,TRBV15,-,TRBJ2-3,CATSRDRGQGLTDTQYF,TGTGCCACCAGCAGAGATAGGGGACAGGGGTTAACAGATACGCAGTATTTT
-,TRBV2,-,TRBJ1-2,CASSLVRDYGYTF,TGTGCCAGCAGTCTGGTGAGGGACTATGGCTACACCTTC
-,TRBV6-2/TRBV6-3,-,TRBJ2-2,CASSYRDPGAGELFF,TGTGCCAGCAGTTACCGGGACCCGGGGGCCGGGGAGCTGTTTTTT
-,TRBV4-1,-,TRBJ2-7,CASSLTGGTYEQYF,TGCGCCAGCAGCCTAACGGGCGGGACCTACGAGCAGTACTTC
-,TRBV6-6,-,TRBJ1-1,CASTNEGNTEAFF,TGTGCCAGCACCAACGAGGGGAACACTGAAGCTTTCTTT
TRBD1,TRBV2,-,TRBJ1-3,CASSGTGGSGNTIYF,TGTGCCAGCAGTGGGACAGGGGGCTCTGGAAACACCATATATTTT
-,TRBV6-6,few,TRBJ2-3,CASSLEVTQYF,TGTGCCAGCAGTTTGGAGGTTACGCAGTATTTT
-,TRBV5-1,-,TRBJ1-1,CASSRDIANPNTEAFF,TGCGCCAGCAGCCGGGACATCGCGAATCCGAACACTGAAGCTTTCTTT
-,TRBV19,once,TRBJ1-2,CASSTRTTNYGYTF,TGTGCCAGTAGTACCCGGACAACTAACTATGGCTACACCTTC
-,TRBV27,-,TRBJ2-3,CASSSYLGTHTQYF,TGTGCCAGCAGTTCATATTTAGGGACTCATACGCAGTATTTT
TRBD2,TRBV5-6,-,TRBJ2-1,CASVAGGPSSYNEQFF,TGTGCCAGCGTAGCGGGAGGGCCGAGCTCCTACAATGAGCAGTTCTTC
-,TRBV19,-,TRBJ2-3,CASSSGQGMTDTQYF,TGTGCCAGTAGTAGCGGGCAGGGGATGACAGATACGCAGTATTTT
TRBD2,TRBV10-3,-,TRBJ2-3,CAIRLAGGPGDTQYF,TGTGCCATCAGACTAGCGGGAGGGCCTGGAGATACGCAGTATTTT
TRBD2,TRBV24-1,-,TRBJ2-3,CATSVGGSVTQYF,TGTGCCACCAGTGTGGGAGGGTCGGTCACGCAGTATTTT
-,TRBV3-1/TRBV3-2,-,TRBJ2-2,CASSPSGSKSGELFF,TGTGCCAGCAGCCCTAGTGGGAGTAAGTCCGGGGAGCTGTTTTTT
-,TRBV20-1,-,TRBJ1-1,CSASGGVGTEAFF,TGCAGTGCTAGTGGCGGCGTTGGCACTGAAGCTTTCTTT
TRBD2,TRBV15,-,TRBJ2-1,CATSREGTSGGNEQFF,TGTGCCACCAGCAGAGAAGGGACTAGCGGAGGCAATGAGCAGTTCTTC
-,TRBV12-3/TRBV12-4,-,TRBJ1-4,CASSPGEKLFF,TGTGCCAGCAGTCCAGGTGAAAAACTGTTTTTT
-,TRBV23-1,-,TRBJ2-6,CASSQDRTNSGANVLTF,TGCGCCAGCAGTCAGGACAGGACTAACTCTGGGGCCAACGTCCTGACTTTC
-,TRBV5-1,-,TRBJ1-1,CASKMRTEAFF,TGCGCCAGCAAGATGAGGACTGAAGCTTTCTTT
-,TRBV5-5,-,TRBJ1-4,CASSSRSAVPNEKLFF,TGTGCCAGCAGCTCTAGGAGTGCCGTGCCTAATGAAAAACTGTTTTTT
-,TRBV6-2/TRBV6-3,-,TRBJ1-1,CASSREGSRPEAFF,TGTGCCAGCAGCCGGGAGGGTAGTCGGCCTGAAGCTTTCTTT
TRBD2,TRBV9,-,TRBJ2-2,CASSRRLAGKTGELFF,TGTGCCAGCAGCAGGAGACTAGCGGGAAAAACCGGGGAGCTGTTTTTT
TRBD1,TRBV7-9,-,TRBJ2-4,CASNTQGAKNIQYF,TGTGCCAGCAACACACAGGGGGCCAAAAACATTCAGTACTTC
-,TRBV5-1,-,TRBJ2-1,CASSLDSRVGEQFF,TGCGCCAGCAGCTTGGACTCGCGGGTGGGTGAGCAGTTCTTC
TRBD1,TRBV6-5,once,TRBJ2-5,CASSTGTGRQETQYF,TGTGCCAGCAGTACCGGGACAGGGAGGCAAGAGACCCAGTACTTC
TRBD1,TRBV6-5,-,TRBJ2-3,CASSYLQGATDTQYF,TGTGCCAGCAGTTACCTCCAGGGGGCTACAGATACGCAGTATTTT
-,TRBV21-1,-,TRBJ2-5,CASSTLQETQYF,TGTGCCAGCAGCACACTCCAAGAGACCCAGTACTTC
TRBD2,TRBV7-3,-,TRBJ2-2,CASSAVGTSGMNTGELFF,TGTGCCAGCAGCGCCGTTGGGACTAGCGGGATGAACACCGGGGAGCTGTTTTTT
-,TRBV19,-,TRBJ2-7,CASSIASPSGEQYF,TGTGCCAGTAGTATAGCTAGCCCCTCGGGCGAGCAGTACTTC
-,TRBV4-3,-,TRBJ2-7,CASSQDHGDYEQYF,TGCGCCAGCAGCCAAGACCACGGGGACTACGAGCAGTACTTC
-,TRBV5-8,-,TRBJ1-1,CASSLGRGPLEAFF,TGTGCCAGCAGCCTTGGAAGGGGTCCCCTTGAAGCTTTCTTT
TRBD2,TRBV14,-,TRBJ2-7,CASSPLGGTEGYEQYF,TGTGCCAGCAGCCCCCTCGGGGGGACTGAAGGGTACGAGCAGTACTTC